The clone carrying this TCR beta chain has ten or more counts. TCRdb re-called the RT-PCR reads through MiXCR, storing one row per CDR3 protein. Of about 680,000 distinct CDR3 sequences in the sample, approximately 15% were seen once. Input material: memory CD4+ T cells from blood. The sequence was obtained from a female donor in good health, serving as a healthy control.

CDR3 residues: CSARWGVLSYEQYF. In DNA, the CDR3 is TGCAGTGCTAGATGGGGGGTACTTTCCTACGAGCAGTACTTC. The rearrangement links TRBV20-1 to TRBJ2-7; D might be TRBD2 (6 bases). V lost 2 bases and J lost 1, with 12 bases in between. Looked up from germline, CDR1 is DFQATT and CDR2 is SNEGSKA (reference sequence). This CDR3 contains 14 residues.